The subject of this entry is one TCR beta chain. This clone was detected once. The antigen this receptor binds is unknown. Base qualities are missing; no much larger clone stands one base away. TCRbeta CDR3 regions were amplified from genomic DNA using the immunoSEQ Assay, a bias-controlled multiplex PCR. In the original analysis: The number of nucleated cells in each sample was estimated from the amplification of reference gene primers within the assay. To quantify the absolute abundance of each unique TCRbeta CDR3 rearrangement, sequence reads were collapsed and filtered. For each sample, productive Simpson clonality was calculated as the square root of Simpson's diversity index across productive rearrangements. TCRdb carries this immuneACCESS record with in-frame sequences only. Its versions omit some clonotypes, under half of them owing to an unresolved V gene in the studies checked, with the rest unexplained. D and trimming were read from the DNA, whereas the V and J calls and clone size are those reported in that table. In all, the sample holds 73,000 or so clones, and about 86% of those were seen once. 5% to 6.5% of the sample belongs to the ten largest clones.

These data come from a study of blood T cell repertoires in COVID-19 (dated by TCRdb to 2020 to 2021). Study-wide context: Collaborator samples came from the United States, Italy and Spain and covered acute and convalescent phases of COVID-19. The prospective study material was composed of cDNA or gDNA derived from T cells, B-cell-depleted T cells, or PBMCs. The repertoires were released in a freely available public database intended as a resource for research on the immune response to SARS-CoV-2. The dataset comprised deeply sampled blood TCRbeta repertoires from subjects exposed to, actively infected with, or recovered from COVID-19. A de-identified subject ID, COVID-19 status, age in years and sex were almost always included in the sample metadata. Where available, HLA class I and class II types were obtained from metadata supplied by the sample provider rather than from assay-based typing. Samples came from the ongoing ImmuneRACE study (first 160 participants) plus 1,254 subjects from 6 global collaborators. The paper as a whole reports these results and caveats: The quantity of clinical and demographic metadata differed by source and by participant and was supplied without curation.

Each collaborating institution followed its own protocols to collect whole blood in K2EDTA tubes. Collaborator samples were shipped for TCRbeta analysis as frozen whole blood, isolated PBMCs, or DNA extracted from either sample type. Per the germline V gene, MDHEN is the CDR1 and SYDVKM is the CDR2. From the cysteine up to the phenylalanine, the CDR3 has a length of 16 residues. Just CDR3 DNA is preserved here, 48 bases in frame from base 1. V trim: 7 bases; J trim: 7 bases; unmatched bases: 15. The TCR was taken from a man aged 50-60 years with active COVID-19. The V and J genes are TRBV28 and TRBJ2-7, and TRBD2 aligns with 11 junction nucleotides. Sequencing was done on a sample of peripheral blood. Read as DNA, the sequence is TGTGCCAGCACCCCCACCTTAGCGGGAGGGCCGGGGGAGCAGTACTTC. It is translated as CASTPTLAGGPGEQYF. The CDR3 plus the reference TRBV28 and TRBJ2-7 genes for the other parts give the full variable domain: DVKVTQSSRYLVKRTGEKVFLECVQDMDHENMFWYRQDPGLGLRLIYFSYDVKMKEKGDIPEGYSVSREKKERFSLILESASTNQTSMYLCASTPTLAGGPGEQYFGPGTRLTVT.